This passage covers 16 T cell receptor beta chains from one sample sequenced in a study of blood T cell repertoires in COVID-19. Sequencing used immunoSEQ multiplex PCR; TCRdb keeps in-frame clones, though not all of them. The data show 95,000 to 110,000 clones, 75% to 95% seen once. The sample was peripheral blood. Every receptor here comes from a woman aged 25-40 years with acute or convalescent COVID-19.

The table lists this clone with a few counts. Germline and junction disagree at one end, which may indicate a read error. This sequence joins TRBV24-1 and TRBJ1-2; possibly TRBD1 for D (5 bases). Germline V lookup: CDR1 KGHDR, CDR2 SFDVKD. The CDR3 covers 8 residues. DNA for the CDR3: TGTGCCACCAAGGGGCGAGAGTTC. Its protein product is CATKGREF.

Only one count was recorded for this clone. CDR3 in amino acids: CAISWDRDSPLHF. CDR3 nucleotides: TGTGCCATCAGCTGGGACAGAGATTCACCCCTCCACTTT. The chain couples TRBV10-3 to TRBJ1-6; 7 bases match TRBD1. CDR3 length equals 13 residues. Germline V gene sequence: CDR1 ENHRY, CDR2 SYGVKD. Trimming took 6 bases from V and 8 from J; bases not matched to a gene: 4.

This clone was recorded once. This sequence joins TRBV5-6 and TRBJ1-2; D unclear. Germline V gives CDR1 SGHDT, CDR2 YYEEEE. This CDR3 comprises 13 residues. Trimming stripped 0 bases from V and 4 bases from J, with 7 bases between. CDR3 nucleotide sequence: TGTGCCAGCAGCTTGGCCCCCAGCTATGGCTACACCTTC. Its protein product is CASSLAPSYGYTF.

The V gene is TRBV21-1, the J gene TRBJ2-3; the listed D gene, TRBD2, was not tested against the DNA. TRBV21-1 is a pseudogene. This CDR3 spans 20 amino acids. CDR3 amino acids: CASSKGWGLAGGKGPDTQYF. CDR3 nucleotides: TGTGCCAGCAGCAAAGGATGGGGACTAGCGGGAGGGAAGGGGCCAGATACGCAGTATTTT.

The chain uses TRBV7-2 and TRBJ1-4, with 8 bases aligning to TRBD1. The CDR3 runs 15 residues. V shed 0 bases and J 7 bases; nucleotides not matched to a gene: 4. The V gene's germline CDR1 is SGHTA and CDR2 FQGNSA. CDR3 sequence reads: CASSLAGQGGEKLFF. In DNA, the CDR3 is TGTGCCAGCAGCTTAGCCGGACAGGGCGGTGAAAAACTGTTTTTT.

The chain has TRBV11-3 and TRBJ2-5, with D maybe TRBD1 (5 bases). The length of the CDR3 is 16 residues. In germline, CDR1 is SGHNT, CDR2 YENEEA. The V end was cut by 3 bases, the J end by 5 bases, with 19 bases between. CDR3 in DNA: TGTGCCAGCAGCTTGGAAGACAGCGAGGTCATGGAGACCCAGTACTTC. Its protein is CASSLEDSEVMETQYF.

The rearrangement joins TRBV15 to TRBJ2-2; D perhaps matches TRBD1 (6 bases). Germline assignment: CDR1 LNHNV and CDR2 YYDKDF (reference sequence). The CDR3 totals 16 residues. V dropped 5 bases and J dropped 7 bases, with 20 bases sitting between them. The CDR3 here is CATSGAQLRGGGELFF. For the CDR3, the DNA is TGTGCCACCAGCGGAGCCCAACTCAGGGGTGGCGGGGAGCTGTTTTTT.

The chain combines TRBV7-9 with TRBJ1-6; TRBD1 is a possible D gene (5 bases). Between the trimmed V and J ends, which lost 6 bases and 8 bases, there was a span of 23 bases. The CDR3 runs 17 residues. CDR1 is SEHNR, CDR2 FQNEAQ, per germline (reference sequence). CDR3 in DNA: TGTGCCAGCAGGGAACAGTTTGGCAGGGAGGTTGATTCACCCCTCCACTTT. Amino acids: CASREQFGREVDSPLHF.

A remark on this clone: Sequence at one end of the junction differs from germline and may be a read error. The rearrangement joins TRBV19 to TRBJ1-4; no firm D call. Germline loops: CDR1 LNHDA, CDR2 SQIVND (reference sequence). This CDR3 region has 15 residues. The CDR3 region is CASSIAREGREKLFF. The CDR3 coding sequence is TGTGCCAGTAGCATAGCCCGGGAAGGTAGAGAAAAACTGTTTTTT. The full variable domain, rest sourced from reference TRBV19 and TRBJ1-4, is DGGITQSPKYLFRKEGQNVTLSCEQNLNHDAMYWYRQDPGQGLRLIYYSQIVNDFQKGDIAEGYSVSREKKESFPLTVTSAQKNPTAFYLCASSIAREGREKLFFGSGTQLSVL.

This clone was observed a single time. This chain uses TRBV7-2 with TRBJ1-2, with 10 bases that match TRBD1. Germline V CDR1 and CDR2: SGHTA, FQGNSA. The CDR3 is 16 amino acids. V lost 4 bases to trimming and J lost 2 bases; unmatched junction nucleotides: 7. The CDR3 DNA sequence: TGTGCCAGCAGCTCCCGGACAGGGGGTGAAAACTATGGCTACACCTTC. The encoded protein is CASSSRTGGENYGYTF.

The V call is TRBV27, the J call TRBJ1-2, with D unresolved. The CDR3 is 15 amino acids. Per germline, CDR1 MNHEY and CDR2 SMNVEV (reference sequence). Trimming stripped 6 bases from V and 0 bases from J, with 14 bases between. This CDR3 is CASRGSGRPNYGYTF. The DNA for the CDR3 is TGTGCCAGCAGGGGGTCGGGAAGGCCTAACTATGGCTACACCTTC.

This chain links TRBV7-9 with TRBJ1-1; TRBD1 is a possible D gene (6 bases). This CDR3 is built from 16 residues. Trimming pared 5 bases from V and 6 bases from J, leaving 22 bases between. Germline loops: CDR1 SEHNR, CDR2 FQNEAQ (reference sequence). In nucleotides, the CDR3 is TGTGCCAGCAGCATACATATGGATCAGGGGTCCTCTGAAGCTTTCTTT. Translated, it gives CASSIHMDQGSSEAFF.

The chain has TRBV6-6 and TRBJ1-5; TRBD1 matches 7 bases. V was pared by 5 bases and J by 3 bases, with 10 bases of the junction left unmatched. The CDR3 has 16 amino acids. Germline values: CDR1 MNHNY, CDR2 SVGAGI (reference sequence). CDR3 sequence reads: CASSPLRGQINQPQHF. DNA for the CDR3: TGTGCCAGCAGTCCCCTTAGGGGACAGATCAATCAGCCCCAGCATTTT.

V usage is TRBV14 and J usage is TRBJ2-3; 8 nucleotides agree with TRBD2. V shed 0 bases and J 0 bases; nucleotides not matched to a gene: 11. This CDR3 has 19 residues. From germline, CDR1 is SGHDN and CDR2 FVKESK. The CDR3 DNA reads TGTGCCAGCAGCCAAGATCTAACCGGGAGGGCCTTTAGCACAGATACGCAGTATTTT. Translated: CASSQDLTGRAFSTDTQYF.

The V gene is TRBV29-1, the J gene TRBJ2-7; 9 bases fit TRBD2. The CDR3 totals 17 residues. Germline CDR1 and CDR2: SQVTM and ANQGSEA. V lost 0 bases to trimming and J lost 0 bases; unmatched junction nucleotides: 9. The CDR3 region is CSVEDRGYSGSSYEQYF. In DNA form, the CDR3 reads TGCAGCGTTGAAGATCGGGGGTATAGCGGGAGCTCCTACGAGCAGTACTTC.

This clone was counted only a few times. Here the CDR3 DNA reads TGTGCCTGGACCCCTTGGGGCAGGGTCACAGATACGCAGTATTTT. This translates into CAWTPWGRVTDTQYF. This chain uses TRBV30 with TRBJ2-3; perhaps TRBD1 as D (5 bases). This CDR3 spans 15 amino acids. CDR1 GTSNPN and CDR2 SVGIG come from the germline V gene (reference sequence). Trimming removed 4 bases at V and 2 bases at J, with 16 bases between.